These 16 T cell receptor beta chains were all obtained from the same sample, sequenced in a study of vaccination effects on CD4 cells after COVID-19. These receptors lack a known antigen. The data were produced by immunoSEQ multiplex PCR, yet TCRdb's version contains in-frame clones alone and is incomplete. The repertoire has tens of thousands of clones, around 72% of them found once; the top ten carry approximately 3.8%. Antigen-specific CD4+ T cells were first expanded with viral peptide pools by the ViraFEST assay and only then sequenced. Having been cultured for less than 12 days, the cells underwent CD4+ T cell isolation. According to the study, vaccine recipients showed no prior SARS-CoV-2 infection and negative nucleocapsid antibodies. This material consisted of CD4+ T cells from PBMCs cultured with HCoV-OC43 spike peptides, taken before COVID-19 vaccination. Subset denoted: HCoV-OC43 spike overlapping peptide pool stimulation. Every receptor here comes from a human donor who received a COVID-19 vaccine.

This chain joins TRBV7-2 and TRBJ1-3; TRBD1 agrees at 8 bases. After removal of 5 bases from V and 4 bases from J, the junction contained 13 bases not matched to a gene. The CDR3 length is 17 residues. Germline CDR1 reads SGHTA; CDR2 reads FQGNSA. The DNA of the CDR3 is TGTGCCAGCAGCCCAGGACAGGGACATGGATCCGGAAACACCATATATTTT. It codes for CASSPGQGHGSGNTIYF.

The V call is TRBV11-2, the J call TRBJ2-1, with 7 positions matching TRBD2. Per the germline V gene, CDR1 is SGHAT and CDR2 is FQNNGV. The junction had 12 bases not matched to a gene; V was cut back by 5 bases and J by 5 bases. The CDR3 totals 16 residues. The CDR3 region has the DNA TGTGCCAGCAGCCCGGCGGGAGCGCCGAGGAACAATGAGCAGTTCTTC. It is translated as CASSPAGAPRNNEQFF.

The CDR3 DNA reads as TGTGCCAGCAGCTTAGCAAGCTACAGCTCCTACAATGAGCAGTTCTTC. The encoded protein is CASSLASYSSYNEQFF. This sequence joins TRBV11-3 and TRBJ2-1, with D uncertain. Trimming removed 1 base at V and 0 bases at J, with 10 bases between. The V gene's germline CDR1 is SGHNT and CDR2 YENEEA. The CDR3 spans 16 residues.

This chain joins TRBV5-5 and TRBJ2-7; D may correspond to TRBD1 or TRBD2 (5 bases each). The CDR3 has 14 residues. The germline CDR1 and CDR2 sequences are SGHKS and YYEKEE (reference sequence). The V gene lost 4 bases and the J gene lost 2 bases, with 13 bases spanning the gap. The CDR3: CASSRDVRAYEQYV. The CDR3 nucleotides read TGTGCCAGCAGCAGGGACGTGAGGGCCTACGAGCAGTACGTC.

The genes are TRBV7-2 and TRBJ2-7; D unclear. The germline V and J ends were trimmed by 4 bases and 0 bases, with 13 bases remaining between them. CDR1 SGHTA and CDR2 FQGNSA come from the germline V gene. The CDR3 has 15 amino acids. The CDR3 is CASSSGPHTSYEQYV. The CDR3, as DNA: TGTGCCAGCAGCTCCGGGCCTCACACCTCCTACGAGCAGTACGTC.

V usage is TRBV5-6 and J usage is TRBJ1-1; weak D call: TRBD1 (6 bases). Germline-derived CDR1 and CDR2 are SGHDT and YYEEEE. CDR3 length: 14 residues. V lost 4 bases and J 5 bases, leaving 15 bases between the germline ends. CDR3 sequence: CASSLLQGSTEAFF. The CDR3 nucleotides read TGTGCCAGCAGCCTCCTACAGGGAAGTACTGAAGCTTTCTTT.

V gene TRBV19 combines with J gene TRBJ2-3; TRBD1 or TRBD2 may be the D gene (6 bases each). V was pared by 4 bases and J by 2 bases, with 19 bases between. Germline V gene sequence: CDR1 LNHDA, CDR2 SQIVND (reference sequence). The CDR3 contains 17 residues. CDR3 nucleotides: TGTGCCAGTAGTAGCCAGCGCTCTCGGGGGCCCACAGATACGCAGTATTTT. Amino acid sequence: CASSSQRSRGPTDTQYF.

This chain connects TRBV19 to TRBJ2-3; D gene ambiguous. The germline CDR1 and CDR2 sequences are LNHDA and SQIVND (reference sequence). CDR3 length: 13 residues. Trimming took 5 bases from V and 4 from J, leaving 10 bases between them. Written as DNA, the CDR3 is TGTGCCAGTAGTTGGTCAGGAGCAGATACGCAGTATTTT. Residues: CASSWSGADTQYF.

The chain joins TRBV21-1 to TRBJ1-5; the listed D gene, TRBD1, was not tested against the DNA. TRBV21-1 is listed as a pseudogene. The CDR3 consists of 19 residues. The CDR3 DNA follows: TGTGCCAGCACCAAACGGGGACAGCCCTTAGGGCATAGCAATCAGCCCCAGCATTTT. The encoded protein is CASTKRGQPLGHSNQPQHF.

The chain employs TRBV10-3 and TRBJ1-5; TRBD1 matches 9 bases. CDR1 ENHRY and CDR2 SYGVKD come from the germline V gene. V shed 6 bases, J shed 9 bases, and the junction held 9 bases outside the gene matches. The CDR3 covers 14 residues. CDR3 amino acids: CAIREGQGGRPQHF. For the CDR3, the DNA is TGTGCCATCAGAGAGGGACAGGGAGGAAGGCCCCAGCATTTT.

CDR3 amino acids: CASSYRGPRADTQYF. DNA for the CDR3: TGTGCCAGCAGTTACCGAGGGCCGCGGGCAGATACGCAGTATTTT. The V gene is TRBV6-5, the J gene TRBJ2-3; D may be TRBD2 (5 bases). V was trimmed by 2 bases and J by 4 bases, leaving 13 bases between them. Germline CDR1 reads MNHEY; CDR2 reads SVGAGI. The length of the CDR3 is 15 residues.

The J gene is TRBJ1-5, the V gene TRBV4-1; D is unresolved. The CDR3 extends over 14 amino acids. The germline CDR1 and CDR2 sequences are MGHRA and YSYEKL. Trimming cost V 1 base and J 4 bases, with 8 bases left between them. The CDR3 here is CASSQVGTNQPQHF. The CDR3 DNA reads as TGCGCCAGCAGCCAAGTTGGCACAAATCAGCCCCAGCATTTT.

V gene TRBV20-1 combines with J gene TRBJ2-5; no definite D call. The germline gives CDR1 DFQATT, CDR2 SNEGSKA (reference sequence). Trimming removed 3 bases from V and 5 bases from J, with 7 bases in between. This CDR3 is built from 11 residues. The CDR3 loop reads CSASHFETQYF. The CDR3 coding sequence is TGCAGTGCTAGCCACTTTGAGACCCAGTACTTC.

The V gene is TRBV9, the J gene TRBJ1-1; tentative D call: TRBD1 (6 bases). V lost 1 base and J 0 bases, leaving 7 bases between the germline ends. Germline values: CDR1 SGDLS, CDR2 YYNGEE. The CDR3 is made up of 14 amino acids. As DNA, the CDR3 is TGTGCCAGCAGCGTACGGGGGCTGAACACTGAAGCTTTCTTT. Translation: CASSVRGLNTEAFF.

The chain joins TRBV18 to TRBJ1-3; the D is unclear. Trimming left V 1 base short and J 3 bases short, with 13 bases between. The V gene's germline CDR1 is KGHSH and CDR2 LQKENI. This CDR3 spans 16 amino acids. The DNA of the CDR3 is TGTGCCAGCTCACCACGGATCGAACCGAATGGAAACACCATATATTTT. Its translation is CASSPRIEPNGNTIYF.

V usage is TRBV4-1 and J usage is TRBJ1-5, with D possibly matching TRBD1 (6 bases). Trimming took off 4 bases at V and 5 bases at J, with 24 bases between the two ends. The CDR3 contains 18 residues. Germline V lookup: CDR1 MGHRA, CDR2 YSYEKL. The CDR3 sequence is CASSPQKPLTGWDQPQHF. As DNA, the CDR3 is TGCGCCAGCAGCCCCCAAAAACCATTAACAGGGTGGGATCAGCCCCAGCATTTT.